The 13 T cell receptor beta chains reported below all come from one sample, sequenced in a study of CD8 T cells in Susac syndrome. The RNA input was about 0.5 to 1 ug, and it was reverse transcribed with random hexamers. TCRdb used MiXCR to reprocess the immunoSEQ multiplex PCR reads, holding one entry per CDR3 protein. The data show about 210,000 distinct CDR3 sequences, nearly 97% seen once. The sample comprised CD4+ T cells from PBMCs. The receptors derive from a human donor with multiple sclerosis.

The chain combines TRBV29-1 with TRBJ1-1; possibly TRBD1 for D (6 bases). Per the germline V gene, CDR1 is SQVTM and CDR2 is ANQGSEA. The CDR3 loop spans 10 amino acids. V dropped 6 bases and J dropped 6 bases, with 8 bases sitting between them. The CDR3 reads CSVRQAEAFF. The CDR3, as DNA: TGCAGCGTCAGACAGGCTGAAGCTTTCTTT.

The chain employs TRBV29-1 and TRBJ2-4; 9 bases map to TRBD2. The V gene end was trimmed by 2 bases and the J gene end by 5 bases; junction bases not matched to a gene: 7. Germline loops: CDR1 SQVTM, CDR2 ANQGSEA. CDR3 length: 15 residues. CDR3 nucleotide sequence: TGCAGCGTTGAATTAGCGAGCGGGGGGCAAAACATTCAGTACTTC. The encoded protein is CSVELASGGQNIQYF.

This chain joins TRBV12-5 and TRBJ2-1; D might be TRBD1 or TRBD2, each matching 6 bases. Deletions cut 7 bases from V and 10 bases from J, with 11 bases between. The CDR3 has 11 residues. The germline V gene has CDR1 LGHNT and CDR2 FRNRAP. The CDR3 loop is CASAQGREQFF. The CDR3 DNA reads as TGTGCTAGTGCCCAGGGGAGGGAGCAGTTCTTC.

The rearrangement links TRBV29-1 to TRBJ1-3; D is unclear. V lost 4 bases and J lost 3, with 4 bases in between. Per germline, CDR1 SQVTM and CDR2 ANQGSEA. This CDR3 spans 11 amino acids. The CDR3 here is CSVGYGNTIYF. The CDR3 DNA follows: TGCAGCGTTGGTTATGGAAACACCATATATTTT.

The chain combines TRBV6-5 with TRBJ1-2; maybe TRBD1 (5 bases). The CDR3 contains 15 residues. Trimming left V 2 bases short and J 3 bases short, with 13 bases between. Looked up from germline, CDR1 is MNHEY and CDR2 is SVGAGI. The CDR3, as DNA: TGTGCCAGCAGTTACGCTAGACAGTCGTACTATGGCTACACCTTC. Translating it yields CASSYARQSYYGYTF.

This clonotype showed up just a few times. The V and J genes are TRBV3-1 and TRBJ2-7, with D perhaps TRBD1 or TRBD2 (5 bases each). Trimming cost V 4 bases and J 3 bases, with 10 bases left between them. Germline V gives CDR1 LGHDT, CDR2 YNNKEL (reference sequence). This CDR3 is built from 13 residues. CDR3: CASSRGPIYEQYF. CDR3 bases: TGTGCCAGCAGCCGGGGACCGATCTACGAGCAGTACTTC.

The V call is TRBV12-3 or TRBV12-4, the J call TRBJ1-4; the D gene is possibly TRBD1 (6 bases). V shed 6 bases and J shed 10 bases, with 15 bases lying between them. The length of the CDR3 is 13 residues. The CDR3 nucleotides read TGTGCCAGCAGAGGGACAAACACGGGAAAACTGTTTTTT. Translated: CASRGTNTGKLFF.

This chain joins TRBV10-3 and TRBJ2-7; no firm D call. V was clipped by 4 bases and J by 5 bases, with 9 bases between them. The CDR3 totals 12 residues. The germline gives CDR1 ENHRY, CDR2 SYGVKD. The CDR3 is CAISVLENEQYF. The CDR3 DNA reads as TGTGCCATCAGTGTTTTGGAGAACGAGCAGTACTTC.

V gene TRBV20-1 combines with J gene TRBJ1-1, with D hard to call. The CDR3 runs 12 residues. Looked up from germline, CDR1 is DFQATT and CDR2 is SNEGSKA (reference sequence). V lost 6 bases, J lost 0 bases, and 8 bases lay in between. The CDR3 sequence: CSAGRLNTEAFF. The CDR3 DNA reads as TGCAGTGCGGGGAGGTTGAACACTGAAGCTTTCTTT.

The rearrangement links TRBV19 to TRBJ1-1; D ambiguous. V lost 5 bases to trimming and J lost 3 bases, with 10 bases between them. This CDR3 contains 13 residues. Germline V gene lookup returns CDR1 LNHDA and CDR2 SQIVND (reference sequence). CDR3 bases: TGTGCCAGTAGTGAAGATTGGGACACTGAAGCTTTCTTT. The encoded protein is CASSEDWDTEAFF.

The CDR3 loop is CASSPTHEQFF. The CDR3 region has the DNA TGTGCCAGCAGCCCGACTCATGAGCAGTTCTTC. The chain employs TRBV28 and TRBJ2-1; no clear D gene. The length of the CDR3 is 11 residues. CDR1 is MDHEN, CDR2 SYDVKM, per germline. The ends were cut back, 6 bases at V and 8 bases at J, with 8 bases in the middle.

The gene calls are TRBV4-2 and TRBJ2-7; a possible D gene is TRBD2 (5 bases). The CDR3 consists of 14 residues. The V gene lost 3 bases and the J gene lost 3 bases, with 12 bases spanning the gap. Germline CDR1 is LGHNA and CDR2 is YNFKEQ. The DNA of the CDR3 is TGTGCCAGCAGCCAGACTATCGGGGTCTACGAGCAGTACTTC. This sequence encodes CASSQTIGVYEQYF.

CDR3 in DNA: TGTGCCAGCAGCTCGAAAACTAGCGCAGATACGCAGTATTTT. Its translation is CASSSKTSADTQYF. The V gene is TRBV5-6, the J gene TRBJ2-3; 7 nucleotides align to TRBD2. The germline V gene encodes CDR1 SGHDT and CDR2 YYEEEE. The V and J ends lost 3 bases and 4 bases, in that order; junction bases with no gene match: 5. This CDR3 region has 14 residues.